This T cell receptor beta chain is drawn from a study of blood T cells in healthy people across ages. Whole-study findings and limits: Percentage of naive T cells showed a strong correlation with TCR beta diversity.

This CDR3 contains 11 residues. Germline CDR1 is SQVTM and CDR2 is ANQGSEA. V was shortened by 7 bases and J by 6 bases, with 10 bases between the two germline ends. Each donor gave around 9.3 milliliters of peripheral blood. Total RNA amounts of at least 5 micrograms were extracted per sample. For this clonotype: Antigen unknown.

A second PCR of 7 to 11 cycles used a sample-barcoded 5' primer and a J-beta primer mix. A 12-random-nucleotide template-switch adaptor tagged each cDNA molecule. TCRdb re-called the 5' RACE reads through MiXCR, storing one row per CDR3 protein. The sample consists of more than 700,000 distinct CDR3 sequences, about 55% of them appearing once. This TCR was sampled from a man older than 75 in good health. Source material: blood. The chain joins TRBV29-1 to TRBJ2-1; D uncertain. The CDR3 region has the DNA TGCAGCGCTGTCGGGCTCAATGAGCAGTTCTTC. Its translation: CSAVGLNEQFF.